The 5 T cell receptor beta chains reported below all come from one sample, sequenced in a study of radiotherapy plus CTLA-4 blockade in lung cancer (dated by TCRdb to between 2017 and 2018). The library was made by the immunoSEQ multiplex PCR assay. The table was pulled from immuneACCESS by TCRdb, which kept in-frame rearrangements only. Such tables lose some clones; where checked, under half of the loss comes from unresolved V genes, and the rest has no known cause. This sample holds around 30,000 clones; less than 75% were observed only once. The ten largest clones capture roughly 4.8% of the sample. The sequencing used peripheral blood, collected from a patient treated with radiotherapy plus ipilimumab. These receptors came from a human donor with non-small cell lung cancer whose response to radiotherapy plus ipilimumab could not be evaluated.

This clone has more than one count but fewer than ten. The chain combines TRBV5-4 with TRBJ2-3; D may be TRBD2 (5 bases). Germline V gene data show CDR1 as SGHNT and CDR2 as YYREEE (reference sequence). Trimming removed 0 bases at V and 1 base at J, with 12 bases between. This CDR3 has 16 amino acids. DNA for the CDR3: TGTGCCAGCAGCTTGGCCGAGGGATCGGGCACAGATACGCAGTATTTT. This gives the protein CASSLAEGSGTDTQYF.

This chain's CDR3 is CASSQDDRVWGPNSPLHF. DNA for the CDR3: TGCGCCAGCAGCCAAGATGACAGGGTATGGGGACCTAATTCACCCCTCCACTTT. The chain is built from TRBV4-1 and TRBJ1-6; 7 bases are shared with TRBD1. Trimming cost V 0 bases and J 6 bases; bases outside gene matches: 11. CDR3 length: 18 residues. The germline gives CDR1 MGHRA, CDR2 YSYEKL.

The rearrangement joins TRBV30 to TRBJ1-5, with unresolved D. The CDR3 is 14 amino acids. V was clipped by 2 bases and J by 7 bases, with 15 bases between them. Germline V gene sequence: CDR1 GTSNPN, CDR2 SVGIG (reference sequence). The CDR3 sequence is CAWSRSSEEQPQHF. The CDR3 bases are TGTGCCTGGAGTAGGAGCTCAGAAGAACAGCCCCAGCATTTT.

The chain has TRBV6-6 and TRBJ2-5; TRBD2 is a possible D gene (6 bases). Germline V gene sequence: CDR1 MNHNY, CDR2 SVGAGI (reference sequence). CDR3 length: 14 residues. Trimming shortened V by 2 bases and J by 4 bases, and 11 bases separated the two germline ends. CDR3 sequence reads: CASSYGGAGETQYF. Written as DNA, the CDR3 is TGTGCCAGCAGTTACGGCGGGGCCGGAGAGACCCAGTACTTC.

V and J are TRBV28 and TRBJ2-4, with unresolved D. The CDR3 is 14 residues long. Trimming pared 6 bases from V and 8 bases from J, leaving 17 bases between. CDR1 and CDR2 from the germline V gene are MDHEN and SYDVKM. The CDR3 spells CASSPHLSRDIQYF. The CDR3 nucleotides are TGTGCCAGCAGCCCTCACCTCAGCCGGGACATTCAGTACTTC.